The clone carrying this T cell receptor beta chain came up many times. This sample is part of a study of CD8 T cells in ankylosing spondylitis. TCRdb re-called the 5' RACE reads through MiXCR, storing one row per CDR3 protein. The top ten hold less than 7% of the sample, which has about 240,000 distinct CDR3 sequences, around a tenth seen once. What was sequenced was blood, either unsorted or a sorted T cell fraction (not recorded which). The origin of this receptor is a male donor with ankylosing spondylitis or in good health (not recorded which).

The CDR3 DNA sequence: TGTGCCACCAGTGATCCCGGGGGGGCCACAGATACGCAGTATTTT. It yields the protein CATSDPGGATDTQYF. The chain links TRBV24-1 to TRBJ2-3; 8 bases are a match to TRBD2. The junction had 3 bases not matched to a gene; V was cut back by 3 bases and J by 2 bases. Germline loops: CDR1 KGHDR, CDR2 SFDVKD. The CDR3 is made up of 15 amino acids.